This T cell receptor beta chain is from a study of long-term antiretroviral therapy in people with HIV. On the study more broadly: The 2015 immediate-ART recommendation came about a decade after the earliest samples.

A v3.0 immunoSEQ assay was performed at survey level. TCRdb's copy holds only in-frame clones and misses some; the assay was immunoSEQ multiplex PCR. The table has 7,700 or so clones, 81% seen once. With respect to this clone: Antigen specificity is unknown.

Broader study findings: Whichever time point was examined, clones expanded before ART dominated the repertoire. Controls exceeded HIV repertoires in CDR3 length range.

The CDR3 runs to 13 residues. Germline V gives CDR1 WNHNN, CDR2 SYGVQD (reference sequence). V was clipped by 1 base and J by 6 bases, with 9 bases between them. Each donor had at least one pre-ART and at least two post-ART PBMC samples. This receptor was obtained from a man aged 35 to 55 with HIV. Sequencing was performed on unsorted PBMCs, taken about 2.5 years before starting antiretroviral therapy. The V call is TRBV10-1, the J call TRBJ1-2; possible D gene TRBD1, 6 bases. The CDR3 protein is CASSEFRTDGYTF. CDR3 DNA sequence: TGCGCCAGCAGTGAGTTTCGGACAGATGGCTACACCTTC.